This T cell receptor beta chain appears in the sequencing data of a study of blood T cell repertoires in COVID-19. Profiling relied on immunoSEQ multiplex PCR, and the TCRdb table lists in-frame clones only, not all of them. The data show some 300,000 clones, with around 89% seen just once and 6% to 8% held by the top ten. Germline-derived CDR1 and CDR2 are SGHRS and YFSETQ. The length of the CDR3 is 14 residues. Germline trimming cut 1 base from V and 4 bases from J; bases unmatched to any gene: 2. With regard to this clone: Other DNA sequences in the same sample also yield this CDR3.

The rearrangement joins TRBV5-1 to TRBJ1-5; 7 bases are shared with TRBD1. This sequence originates from a woman in her 50s with COVID-19, enrolled during active disease. Sequencing was done on a sample of peripheral blood. The CDR3 protein is CASSLSGGNQPQHF. The CDR3 DNA reads TGCGCCAGCAGCTTGTCAGGGGGAAATCAGCCCCAGCATTTT. The full variable domain, its missing parts supplied by reference TRBV5-1 and TRBJ1-5, is KAGVTQTPRYLIKTRGQQVTLSCSPISGHRSVSWYQQTPGQGLQFLFEYFSETQRNKGNFPGRFSGRQFSNSRSEMNVSTLELGDSALYLCASSLSGGNQPQHFGDGTRLSIL.